A single sample is the source of the 29 T cell receptor beta chains below, sequenced in a study of cytomegalovirus exposure and HLA in healthy donors (dated by TCRdb to 2016 to 2017). Library method: the immunoSEQ multiplex PCR assay. The multiplex PCR relied on a mix of 60 forward primers for TCR Vbeta segments and 13 reverse primers for TCR Jbeta segments. Not all clones reach the TCRdb copy of this immuneACCESS table, which keeps in-frame sequences only. Checked studies attribute under half of the gap to unresolved V genes and leave the rest unexplained. This sample lists some 130,000 clones; about three quarters were detected once. The leading ten clones occupy around 1.9% of the sample. The sequenced sample was PBMCs. These receptors were taken from a woman aged 40-49 years in good health and CMV-seronegative.

Here the CDR3 DNA reads TGTGCCAGCAGTTACAGGGGGTCGGGGCAGCCCCAGCATTTT. Residues: CASSYRGSGQPQHF. The V gene is TRBV6-9, the J gene TRBJ1-5; 7 bases fit TRBD1. After removal of 3 bases from V and 7 bases from J, the junction contained 6 bases not matched to a gene. Germline V gives CDR1 MNHGY, CDR2 SVAAGI. The CDR3 extends over 14 amino acids.

The chain combines TRBV5-6 with TRBJ1-1; the match to TRBD1 covers 7 bases. Germline V gene sequence: CDR1 SGHDT, CDR2 YYEEEE. There are 16 residues in the CDR3. V was clipped by 1 base and J by 4 bases; unmatched bases: 10. CDR3 amino acids: CASSLTPGGRTTEAFF. In DNA, the CDR3 is TGTGCCAGCAGCTTGACACCAGGGGGTCGGACCACTGAAGCTTTCTTT.

V is TRBV5-4 and J is TRBJ1-1; D is uncertain. V lost 1 base and J 8 bases, leaving 15 bases between the germline ends. The CDR3 runs to 14 residues. CDR1 and CDR2 from the germline V gene are SGHNT and YYREEE (reference sequence). CDR3 DNA: TGTGCCAGCAGCTTGTCACTCGCGACTCAAGAAGCTTTCTTT. This sequence encodes CASSLSLATQEAFF.

V and J are TRBV6-6 and TRBJ1-3; D is perhaps TRBD1 (5 bases). With 6 bases removed from V and 2 bases from J, the gap between germline ends came to 17 bases. The CDR3 totals 16 residues. Germline assignment: CDR1 MNHNY and CDR2 SVGAGI (reference sequence). The CDR3 nucleotides are TGTGCCAGCAGCTCCCGGGGGGGTTCGGCTGGAAACACCATATATTTT. The encoded protein is CASSSRGGSAGNTIYF.

This clone appeared a few times. This chain links TRBV5-1 with TRBJ2-1, with TRBD1 matching 9 bases. This CDR3 has 16 amino acids. V lost 0 bases and J lost 7; bases outside the gene matches: 8. Germline lookup yields CDR1 SGHRS and CDR2 YFSETQ. This CDR3 is CASSLVGAGQGNEQFF. For the CDR3, the DNA is TGCGCCAGCAGCTTGGTGGGGGCCGGACAGGGGAATGAGCAGTTCTTC.

The CDR3 region has the DNA TGTGCCAGCAGCCCTGGGGGGACTAGCGGGATGGACTACGAGCAGTACTTC. Protein sequence: CASSPGGTSGMDYEQYF. The chain has TRBV5-4 and TRBJ2-7, with 13 positions matching TRBD2. Trimming took 4 bases from V and 3 from J; bases not matched to a gene: 10. This CDR3 region has 17 residues. Germline V gives CDR1 SGHNT, CDR2 YYREEE (reference sequence).

The CDR3 loop is CASSLGQGQPQHF. The CDR3 DNA sequence: TGTGCCAGCAGTTTAGGACAGGGGCAGCCCCAGCATTTT. The rearrangement joins TRBV2 to TRBJ1-5, with 9 nucleotides matching TRBD1. The germline V gene has CDR1 SNHLY and CDR2 FYNNEI. The CDR3 contains 13 residues. J gave up 7 bases and V 5 bases, and 3 bases lay outside the gene matches. The full variable domain, in which reference TRBV2 and TRBJ1-5 provide the parts outside the CDR3, is EPEVTQTPSHQVTQMGQEVILRCVPISNHLYFYWYRQILGQKVEFLVSFYNNEISEKSEIFDDQFSVERPDGSNFTLKIRSTKLEDSAMYFCASSLGQGQPQHFGDGTRLSIL.

CDR3 sequence reads: CALNRRPAYEQYF. The CDR3 DNA reads TGTGCCCTAAACCGGAGGCCCGCCTACGAGCAGTACTTC. This sequence joins TRBV30 and TRBJ2-7, with D maybe TRBD2 (5 bases). Trimming stripped 8 bases from V and 2 bases from J, with 16 bases between. The CDR3 runs 13 residues. Looked up from germline, CDR1 is GTSNPN and CDR2 is SVGIG (reference sequence).

This clone showed up just once. In DNA form, the CDR3 reads TGCAGTGCTAGAGGAGCCGAGCAGTACTTC. Its translation is CSARGAEQYF. This chain uses TRBV20-1 with TRBJ2-7; D unclear. The CDR3 runs 10 residues. V lost 1 base and J lost 6, with 4 bases in between. Germline values: CDR1 DFQATT, CDR2 SNEGSKA (reference sequence).

The rearrangement links TRBV21-1 to TRBJ2-3; TRBD2 reflects the table's D call only, with no check against the DNA. TRBV21-1 is listed as a pseudogene. CDR3 size: 20 residues. The CDR3 is CASLRNPRWTSGRATDTQYF. The CDR3 region has the DNA TGTGCCAGCTTGAGGAACCCCCGGTGGACTAGCGGGAGGGCCACAGATACGCAGTATTTT.

The gene calls are TRBV7-2 and TRBJ1-1, with TRBD1 as a possible D gene (6 bases). CDR3 length: 20 amino acids. Germline V gene lookup returns CDR1 SGHTA and CDR2 FQGNSA. V was trimmed by 0 bases and J by 2 bases, leaving 25 bases between them. CDR3 sequence (DNA): TGTGCCAGCAGCTTAGCGCTACGTTGGCCCGCCGGGACACCCAACACTGAAGCTTTCTTT. This gives the protein CASSLALRWPAGTPNTEAFF.

This rearrangement joins TRBV10-3 to TRBJ1-1, with 9 bases aligning to TRBD1. This CDR3 is 16 amino acids long. J gave up 5 bases and V 4 bases, and 11 bases lay outside the gene matches. The V gene's germline CDR1 is ENHRY and CDR2 SYGVKD. CDR3 in amino acids: CAISAGTGKGLTEAFF. The DNA for the CDR3 is TGTGCCATCAGTGCGGGGACAGGGAAGGGATTGACTGAAGCTTTCTTT.

The sample holds a few counts of this clone. The rearrangement uses TRBV2 and TRBJ2-7, with TRBD1 matching over 7 bases. V dropped 6 bases and J dropped 3; count of bases not matched to a gene: 5. This CDR3 is 13 amino acids long. The V gene's germline CDR1 is SNHLY and CDR2 FYNNEI. The CDR3 protein is CASRDRSVYEQYF. Here the CDR3 DNA reads TGTGCCAGCAGGGACAGGTCCGTCTACGAGCAGTACTTC.

This clone was detected a few times. The V gene is TRBV7-9, the J gene TRBJ2-1; D gene uncertain. CDR3 length: 15 residues. Trimming cost V 5 bases and J 8 bases, with 19 bases left between them. CDR1 is SEHNR, CDR2 FQNEAQ, per germline (reference sequence). The CDR3 bases are TGTGCCAGCAGCCTCGACATCCTCGGTACGGATGAGCAGTTCTTC. Protein: CASSLDILGTDEQFF.

The CDR3 DNA reads as TGTGCCAGCAGCTTACAGGGGCCGAGCTCCTACAATGAGCAGTTCTTC. Its protein is CASSLQGPSSYNEQFF. The V and J genes are TRBV7-3 and TRBJ2-1, with D perhaps matching TRBD1 (6 bases). Germline loops: CDR1 SGHTA, CDR2 FQGTGA. V lost 2 bases, J lost 0 bases, and 11 bases lay in between. The CDR3 extends over 16 amino acids.

The chain combines TRBV18 with TRBJ1-2; 11 bases match TRBD1. CDR1 is KGHSH, CDR2 LQKENI, per germline. With V trimmed by 1 base and J by 4 bases, 2 bases remained unmatched. The CDR3 loop spans 15 amino acids. The CDR3 bases are TGTGCCAGCTCACCACGGACAGGGGGCAGCTATGGCTACACCTTC. Protein product: CASSPRTGGSYGYTF.

This clone was observed a few times. This chain links TRBV4-2 with TRBJ2-7; TRBD1 might be the D (6 bases). The CDR3 sequence is 14 residues long. V was shortened by 1 base and J by 3 bases, with 10 bases between the two germline ends. Germline V gene sequence: CDR1 LGHNA, CDR2 YNFKEQ. CDR3 DNA sequence: TGTGCCAGCAGCCAAGGCAGGGGATTCTACGAGCAGTACTTC. It is translated as CASSQGRGFYEQYF.

The chain links TRBV7-9 to TRBJ1-2; 9 nucleotides align to TRBD1. Germline values: CDR1 SEHNR, CDR2 FQNEAQ (reference sequence). The CDR3 length is 16 residues. The V gene end was trimmed by 5 bases and the J gene end by 5 bases; junction bases not matched to a gene: 12. Here the CDR3 reads CASSQDRGADSYGYTF. CDR3 sequence (DNA): TGTGCCAGCAGCCAAGACAGGGGGGCGGACTCTTATGGCTACACCTTC.

The rearrangement joins TRBV6-1 to TRBJ1-2; D not resolved. This CDR3 is built from 13 residues. With 1 base removed from V and 8 bases from J, the gap between germline ends came to 11 bases. The V gene's germline CDR1 is MNHNS and CDR2 SASEGT. The CDR3, as DNA: TGTGCCAGCAGTGAAGATGGAGGGCAGGGCTACACCTTC. It yields the protein CASSEDGGQGYTF.

This chain uses TRBV7-9 with TRBJ2-1; 10 bases agree with TRBD2. V dropped 5 bases and J dropped 8; count of bases not matched to a gene: 9. The CDR3 totals 15 residues. The V gene's germline CDR1 is SEHNR and CDR2 FQNEAQ (reference sequence). The CDR3 sequence is CASSQVLAGVHEQFF. The CDR3 bases are TGTGCCAGCAGCCAGGTCCTAGCGGGAGTTCATGAGCAGTTCTTC.

The genes are TRBV4-2 and TRBJ2-1; TRBD2 matches at 10 bases. The CDR3 is 18 residues long. Per the germline V gene, CDR1 is LGHNA and CDR2 is YNFKEQ. Losses at the gene ends were 5 bases for V and 1 base for J; bases not matched to a gene: 11. In DNA, the CDR3 is TGTGCCAGCAGCTTCGGGGCTAGCGGGAGTACGTCCTACAATGAGCAGTTCTTC. This encodes CASSFGASGSTSYNEQFF.

This clone was seen a few times. One end of the junction varies from germline; a read error may be responsible. The gene calls are TRBV11-2 and TRBJ2-6, with D possibly matching TRBD1 (5 bases). This CDR3 is built from 15 residues. Germline CDR1 and CDR2: SGHAT and FQNNGV. The CDR3 sequence: CASSFPGPGANGLTF. The CDR3 DNA is TGTGCCAGCAGCTTTCCCGGGCCTGGGGCCAACGGCCTGACTTTC.

This chain joins TRBV29-1 and TRBJ2-7, with TRBD2 matching 8 bases. Unmatched junction bases numbered 10, after V lost 3 bases and J lost 3 bases. Germline V gene lookup returns CDR1 SQVTM and CDR2 ANQGSEA. The CDR3 sequence is 15 residues long. The CDR3 protein is CSVEVVSGVGYEQYF. For the CDR3, the DNA is TGCAGCGTTGAGGTCGTTAGCGGGGTTGGCTACGAGCAGTACTTC.

The chain recombines TRBV28 with TRBJ2-3, with D tentatively TRBD1 (5 bases). There are 14 residues in the CDR3. Trimming stripped 6 bases from V and 3 bases from J, with 13 bases between. CDR1 and CDR2 from the germline V gene are MDHEN and SYDVKM. The CDR3 loop is CASRGARQTDTQYF. The CDR3 DNA sequence: TGTGCCAGCAGAGGGGCTCGGCAAACAGATACGCAGTATTTT.

J is TRBJ2-3 and V is TRBV9, with 7 bases matching TRBD1. The CDR3 has 14 residues. Trimming cost V 4 bases and J 1 base; bases outside gene matches: 3. CDR1 is SGDLS, CDR2 YYNGEE, per germline. The CDR3 spells CASSPGQGTDTQYF. The CDR3 coding sequence is TGTGCCAGCAGCCCAGGACAGGGCACAGATACGCAGTATTTT.

This chain links TRBV9 with TRBJ2-3; weak D call: TRBD1 (6 bases). Germline V CDR1 and CDR2: SGDLS, YYNGEE. V lost 3 bases, J lost 1 base, and 6 bases lay in between. The CDR3 consists of 13 residues. CDR3 DNA sequence: TGTGCCAGCAGCGGGACAGGCACAGATACGCAGTATTTT. Its translation is CASSGTGTDTQYF.

This sequence joins TRBV9 and TRBJ2-2; 8 bases map to TRBD2. This CDR3 is 16 amino acids long. V was clipped by 0 bases and J by 8 bases; unmatched bases: 9. The V gene's germline CDR1 is SGDLS and CDR2 YYNGEE. This chain's CDR3 is CASSVAQGLGAGELFF. The CDR3 DNA sequence: TGTGCCAGCAGCGTAGCTCAGGGACTAGGGGCAGGGGAGCTGTTTTTT.

The V and J genes are TRBV7-3 and TRBJ2-3; D possibly corresponds to TRBD2 (5 bases). There are 16 residues in the CDR3. The germline V gene encodes CDR1 SGHTA and CDR2 FQGTGA. V shed 4 bases and J shed 0 bases, with 14 bases lying between them. Written as DNA, the CDR3 is TGTGCCAGCAGCTCCCCCCAAGCGGTAAGCACAGATACGCAGTATTTT. It translates to CASSSPQAVSTDTQYF.

This sequence joins TRBV27 and TRBJ1-1, with a weak D call TRBD1 (5 bases). From germline, CDR1 is MNHEY and CDR2 SMNVEV (reference sequence). Trimming left V 2 bases short and J 4 bases short, with 14 bases between. This CDR3 is 15 amino acids long. CDR3 DNA sequence: TGTGCCAGCAGTTTAATCAGTGCGGGGGGCACTGAAGCTTTCTTT. This codes for CASSLISAGGTEAFF.